Listed below are T cell receptor beta chains from one sample, sequenced in a study of cytomegalovirus exposure and HLA in healthy donors. TCRdb keeps only in-frame clones here, not all; method: immunoSEQ multiplex PCR. Among fewer than 250,000 clones listed, around 86% were seen once. The sample taken for sequencing was PBMCs. The source of these receptors is a woman aged 50 to 65 in good health and CMV-seropositive. Each CDR3 is given with its conserved first and last residue. A D gene is named only where the DNA matches it firmly. Not every row has a clone size; where given, it reads once, few, many or a size class.

d_call j_call cdr3_length clone_size v_call cdr3_aa cdr3_nt
TRBD2 TRBJ2-7 11 once TRBV2 CASGRVHEQYF TGTGCCAGCGGGAGGGTGCACGAGCAGTACTTC
NA TRBJ2-5 15 NA TRBV2 CASRSSGVPQETQYF TGTGCCAGCAGATCTTCAGGGGTCCCCCAAGAGACCCAGTACTTC
NA TRBJ1-5 14 NA TRBV6-5 CASSYWASNQPQHF TGTGCCAGCAGTTACTGGGCTAGCAATCAGCCCCAGCATTTT
TRBD1 TRBJ2-7 17 NA TRBV5-1 CASSTLISGQDSYEQYF TGCGCCAGCAGCACCCTTATCTCCGGACAGGACTCCTACGAGCAGTACTTC
NA TRBJ1-1 13 NA TRBV5-1 CASSAQGNTEAFF TGCGCCAGCAGCGCACAGGGGAACACTGAAGCTTTCTTT
NA TRBJ2-4 14 NA TRBV29-1 CSVTGPLAKNIQYF TGCAGCGTAACAGGTCCGCTAGCCAAAAACATTCAGTACTTC
NA TRBJ1-1 14 NA TRBV29-1 CSGFLGGVGTEAFF TGCAGCGGATTCCTAGGGGGAGTGGGCACTGAAGCTTTCTTT
TRBD2 TRBJ2-1 14 NA TRBV11-2 CASSRGDSYNEQFF TGTGCCAGCAGCCGGGGGGACTCCTACAATGAGCAGTTCTTC
TRBD1 TRBJ1-2 15 NA TRBV28 CASSPDREEYYGYTF TGTGCCAGCAGTCCAGACAGGGAGGAATACTATGGCTACACCTTC
NA TRBJ2-7 16 NA TRBV7-2 CASSLEGGIRTYEQYF TGTGCCAGCAGCTTAGAGGGGGGGATAAGGACCTACGAGCAGTACTTC
NA TRBJ1-1 16 NA TRBV5-4 CASSSQVRVRNTEAFF TGTGCCAGCAGCTCCCAAGTGCGGGTCAGAAACACTGAAGCTTTCTTT
TRBD2 TRBJ2-7 13 NA TRBV7-2 CAVLKPGGYEQYF TGTGCAGTACTCAAGCCGGGGGGCTACGAGCAGTACTTC
TRBD1 TRBJ2-6 17 NA TRBV5-1 CASSYGQGINGANVLTF TGCGCCAGCAGTTATGGACAGGGGATAAATGGGGCCAACGTCCTGACTTTC
TRBD1 TRBJ2-3 15 NA TRBV5-1 CASSSPGQGADTQYF TGCGCCAGCAGCTCCCCGGGACAGGGGGCAGATACGCAGTATTTT
TRBD1 TRBJ2-2 13 NA TRBV4-3 CASSRDRAGELFF TGCGCCAGCAGCCGAGACAGGGCCGGGGAGCTGTTTTTT
TRBD2 TRBJ2-3 17 NA TRBV5-6 CASSFRTSGGPTDTQYF TGTGCCAGCAGCTTTAGGACTAGCGGGGGGCCCACAGATACGCAGTATTTT
NA TRBJ1-6 12 few TRBV28 CASRLWNSPLHF TGTGCCAGCAGGCTATGGAATTCACCCCTCCACTTT